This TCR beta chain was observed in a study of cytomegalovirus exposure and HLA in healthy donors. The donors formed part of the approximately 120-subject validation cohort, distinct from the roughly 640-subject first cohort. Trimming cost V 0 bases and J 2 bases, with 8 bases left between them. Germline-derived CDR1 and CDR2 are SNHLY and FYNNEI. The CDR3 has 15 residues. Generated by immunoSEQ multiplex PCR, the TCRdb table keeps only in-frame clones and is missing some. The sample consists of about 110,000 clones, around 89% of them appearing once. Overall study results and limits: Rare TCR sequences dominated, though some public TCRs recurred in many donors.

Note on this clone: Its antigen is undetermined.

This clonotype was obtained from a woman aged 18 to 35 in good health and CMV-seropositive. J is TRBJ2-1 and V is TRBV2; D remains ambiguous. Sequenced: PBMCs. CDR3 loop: CASSEAAGAYNEQFF. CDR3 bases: TGTGCCAGCAGTGAAGCGGCTGGAGCCTACAATGAGCAGTTCTTC.